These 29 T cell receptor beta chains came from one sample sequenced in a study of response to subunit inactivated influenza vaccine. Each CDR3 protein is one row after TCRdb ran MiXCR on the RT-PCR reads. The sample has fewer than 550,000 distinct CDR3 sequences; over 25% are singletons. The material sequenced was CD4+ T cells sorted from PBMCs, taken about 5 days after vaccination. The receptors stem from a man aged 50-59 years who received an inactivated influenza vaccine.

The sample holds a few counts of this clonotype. The CDR3 loop is CASSQNSEETQYF. CDR3 nucleotide sequence: TGCGCCAGCAGCCAAAACAGTGAAGAGACCCAGTACTTC. The chain is built from TRBV4-3 and TRBJ2-5; unclear D gene. The germline gives CDR1 LGHNA, CDR2 YSLEER. The CDR3 is 13 residues long. Trimming shortened V by 2 bases and J by 3 bases, and 7 bases separated the two germline ends.

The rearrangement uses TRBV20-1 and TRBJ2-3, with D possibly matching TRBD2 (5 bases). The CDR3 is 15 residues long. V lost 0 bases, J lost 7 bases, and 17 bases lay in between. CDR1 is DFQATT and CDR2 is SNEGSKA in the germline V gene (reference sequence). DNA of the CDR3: TGCAGTGCTAGAGATCTTGTCGGACTGCCACATACGCAGTATTTT. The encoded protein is CSARDLVGLPHTQYF.

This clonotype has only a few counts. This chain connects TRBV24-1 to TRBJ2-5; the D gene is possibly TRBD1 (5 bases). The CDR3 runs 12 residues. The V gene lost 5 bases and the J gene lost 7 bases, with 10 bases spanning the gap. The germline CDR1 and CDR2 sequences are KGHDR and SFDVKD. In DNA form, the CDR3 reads TGTGCCACCAGTGCAGGGTCTGTGACCCAGTACTTC. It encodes CATSAGSVTQYF.

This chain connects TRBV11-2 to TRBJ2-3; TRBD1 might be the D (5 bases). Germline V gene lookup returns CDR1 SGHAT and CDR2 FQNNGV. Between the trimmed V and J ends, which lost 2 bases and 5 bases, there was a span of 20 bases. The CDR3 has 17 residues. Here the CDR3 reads CASSLNSGPWHQDTQYF. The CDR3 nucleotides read TGTGCCAGCAGCTTAAACTCAGGGCCCTGGCACCAAGATACGCAGTATTTT.

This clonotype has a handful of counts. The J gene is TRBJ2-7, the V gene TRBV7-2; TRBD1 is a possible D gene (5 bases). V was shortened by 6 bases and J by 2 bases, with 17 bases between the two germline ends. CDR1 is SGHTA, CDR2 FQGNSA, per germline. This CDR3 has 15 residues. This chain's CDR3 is CASRVGFRGPYEQYF. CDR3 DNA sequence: TGTGCCAGCAGGGTGGGATTTAGGGGCCCCTACGAGCAGTACTTC.

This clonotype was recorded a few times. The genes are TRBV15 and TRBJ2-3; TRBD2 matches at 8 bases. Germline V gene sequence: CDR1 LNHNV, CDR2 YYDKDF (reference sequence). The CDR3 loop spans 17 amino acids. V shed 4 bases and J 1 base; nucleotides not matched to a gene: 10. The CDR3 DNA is TGTGCCACCAGCAAAGGCGTAGCGGGAAAAGGCACAGATACGCAGTATTTT. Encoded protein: CATSKGVAGKGTDTQYF.

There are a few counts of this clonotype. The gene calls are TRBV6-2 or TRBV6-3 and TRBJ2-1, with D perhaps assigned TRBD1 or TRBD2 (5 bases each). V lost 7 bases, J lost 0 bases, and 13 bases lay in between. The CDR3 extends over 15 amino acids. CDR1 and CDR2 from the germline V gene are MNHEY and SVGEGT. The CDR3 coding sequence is TGTGCCAGCACCCCTCGGGGACCCTCCTACAATGAGCAGTTCTTC. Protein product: CASTPRGPSYNEQFF.

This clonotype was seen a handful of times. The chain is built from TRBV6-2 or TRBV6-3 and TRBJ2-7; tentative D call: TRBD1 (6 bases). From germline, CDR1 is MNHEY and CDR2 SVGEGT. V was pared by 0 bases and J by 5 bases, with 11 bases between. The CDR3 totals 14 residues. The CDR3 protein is CASSYSQGTNEQYF. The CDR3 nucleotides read TGTGCCAGCAGTTACTCTCAGGGGACGAACGAGCAGTACTTC.

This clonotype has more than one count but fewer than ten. The CDR3 sequence is CASSFASVTGELFF. DNA of the CDR3: TGTGCCAGCAGCTTTGCTAGCGTCACCGGGGAGCTGTTTTTT. This sequence joins TRBV5-6 and TRBJ2-2, with a possible D match to TRBD2 (6 bases). The germline V gene encodes CDR1 SGHDT and CDR2 YYEEEE. V dropped 2 bases and J dropped 4 bases, with 9 bases sitting between them. The CDR3 sequence is 14 residues long.

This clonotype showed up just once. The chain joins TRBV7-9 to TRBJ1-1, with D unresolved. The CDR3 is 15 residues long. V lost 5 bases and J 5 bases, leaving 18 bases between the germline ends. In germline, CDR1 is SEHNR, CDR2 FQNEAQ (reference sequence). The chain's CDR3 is CASSPTGGRVTEAFF. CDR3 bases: TGTGCCAGCAGCCCGACGGGAGGGAGGGTAACTGAAGCTTTCTTT. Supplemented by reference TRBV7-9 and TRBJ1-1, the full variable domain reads DTGVSQNPRHKITKRGQNVTFRCDPISEHNRLYWYRQTLGQGPEFLTYFQNEAQLEKSRLLSDRFSAERPKGSFSTLEIQRTEQGDSAMYLCASSPTGGRVTEAFFGQGTRLTVV.

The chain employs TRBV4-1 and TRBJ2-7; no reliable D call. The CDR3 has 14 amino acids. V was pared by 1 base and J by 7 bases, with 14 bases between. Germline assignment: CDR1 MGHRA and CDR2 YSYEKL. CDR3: CASSQAPESREQYF. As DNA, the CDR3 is TGCGCCAGCAGCCAAGCACCCGAGTCTAGGGAGCAGTACTTC.

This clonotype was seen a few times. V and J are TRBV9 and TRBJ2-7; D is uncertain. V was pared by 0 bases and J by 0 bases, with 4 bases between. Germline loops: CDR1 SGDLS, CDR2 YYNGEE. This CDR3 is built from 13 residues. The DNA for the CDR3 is TGTGCCAGCAGCGTAGGTACCTCCTACGAGCAGTACTTC. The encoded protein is CASSVGTSYEQYF.

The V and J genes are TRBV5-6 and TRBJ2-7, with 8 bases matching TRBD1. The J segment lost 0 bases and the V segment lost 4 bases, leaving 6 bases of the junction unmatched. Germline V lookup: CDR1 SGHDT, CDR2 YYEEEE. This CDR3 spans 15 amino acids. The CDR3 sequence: CASSRRTGFSYEQYF. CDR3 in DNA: TGTGCCAGCAGCAGGAGGACAGGGTTCTCCTACGAGCAGTACTTC. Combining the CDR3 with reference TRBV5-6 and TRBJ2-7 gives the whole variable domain DAGVTQSPTHLIKTRGQQVTLRCSPKSGHDTVSWYQQALGQGPQFIFQYYEEEERQRGNFPDRFSGHQFPNYSSELNVNALLLGDSALYLCASSRRTGFSYEQYFGPGTRLTVT.

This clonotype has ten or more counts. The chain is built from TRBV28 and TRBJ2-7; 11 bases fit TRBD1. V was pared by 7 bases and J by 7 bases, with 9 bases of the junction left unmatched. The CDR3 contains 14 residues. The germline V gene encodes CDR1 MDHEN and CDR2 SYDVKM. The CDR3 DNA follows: TGTGCCAGCAAGTGGACAGGGGGCTTGAAGGAGCAGTACTTC. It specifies CASKWTGGLKEQYF.

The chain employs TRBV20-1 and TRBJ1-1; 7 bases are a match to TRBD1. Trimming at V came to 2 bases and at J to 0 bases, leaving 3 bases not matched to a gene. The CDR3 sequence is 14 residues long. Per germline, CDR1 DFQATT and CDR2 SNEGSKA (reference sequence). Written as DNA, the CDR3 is TGCAGTGCTAGACCGACAGGGCTGAACACTGAAGCTTTCTTT. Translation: CSARPTGLNTEAFF.

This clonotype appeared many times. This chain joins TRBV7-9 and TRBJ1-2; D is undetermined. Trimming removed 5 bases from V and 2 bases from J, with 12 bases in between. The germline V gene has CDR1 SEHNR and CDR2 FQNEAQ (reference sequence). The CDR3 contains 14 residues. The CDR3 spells CASSRAALNYGYTF. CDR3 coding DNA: TGTGCCAGCAGCCGCGCCGCGCTAAACTATGGCTACACCTTC. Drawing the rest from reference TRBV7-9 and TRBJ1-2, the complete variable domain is DTGVSQNPRHKITKRGQNVTFRCDPISEHNRLYWYRQTLGQGPEFLTYFQNEAQLEKSRLLSDRFSAERPKGSFSTLEIQRTEQGDSAMYLCASSRAALNYGYTFGSGTRLTVV.

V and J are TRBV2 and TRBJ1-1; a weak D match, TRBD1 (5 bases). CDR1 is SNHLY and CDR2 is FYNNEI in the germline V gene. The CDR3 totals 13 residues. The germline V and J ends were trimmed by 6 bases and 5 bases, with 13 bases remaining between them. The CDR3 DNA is TGTGCCAGCAGCACAGGAGAGAGGACTGAAGCTTTCTTT. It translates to CASSTGERTEAFF. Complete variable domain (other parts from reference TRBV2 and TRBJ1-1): EPEVTQTPSHQVTQMGQEVILRCVPISNHLYFYWYRQILGQKVEFLVSFYNNEISEKSEIFDDQFSVERPDGSNFTLKIRSTKLEDSAMYFCASSTGERTEAFFGQGTRLTVV.

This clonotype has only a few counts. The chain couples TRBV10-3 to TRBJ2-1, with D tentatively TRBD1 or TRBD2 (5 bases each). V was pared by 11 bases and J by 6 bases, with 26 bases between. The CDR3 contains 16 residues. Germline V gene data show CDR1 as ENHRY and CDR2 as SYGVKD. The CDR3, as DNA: TGTGCCGCAGCATCGTGGGACGCCCTCGGCCGCAATGAGCAGTTCTTC. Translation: CAAASWDALGRNEQFF.

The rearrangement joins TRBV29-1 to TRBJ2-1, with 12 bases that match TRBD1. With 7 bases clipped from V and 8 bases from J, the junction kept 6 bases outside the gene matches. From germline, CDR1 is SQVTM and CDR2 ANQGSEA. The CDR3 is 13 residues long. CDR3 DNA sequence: TGCAGCGCGACCGGGACAGGGGGCCATGAGCAGTTCTTC. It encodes CSATGTGGHEQFF.

The DNA for the CDR3 is TGTGCCAGCAGTTATGCCGGGACAGGGGCCGATGAGCAGTTCTTC. It translates to CASSYAGTGADEQFF. The chain employs TRBV6-2 or TRBV6-3 and TRBJ2-1; TRBD1 matches 10 bases. Per germline, CDR1 MNHEY and CDR2 SVGEGT. This CDR3 has 15 residues. V lost 3 bases, J lost 8 bases, and 7 bases stayed unmatched.

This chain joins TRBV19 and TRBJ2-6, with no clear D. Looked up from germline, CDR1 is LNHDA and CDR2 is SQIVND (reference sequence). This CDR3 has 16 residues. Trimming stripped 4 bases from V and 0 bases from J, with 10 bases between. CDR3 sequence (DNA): TGTGCCAGTAGTAATCCCAGAATCTCTGGGGCCAACGTCCTGACTTTC. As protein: CASSNPRISGANVLTF. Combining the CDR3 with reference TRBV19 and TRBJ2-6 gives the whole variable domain DGGITQSPKYLFRKEGQNVTLSCEQNLNHDAMYWYRQDPGQGLRLIYYSQIVNDFQKGDIAEGYSVSREKKESFPLTVTSAQKNPTAFYLCASSNPRISGANVLTFGAGSRLTVL.

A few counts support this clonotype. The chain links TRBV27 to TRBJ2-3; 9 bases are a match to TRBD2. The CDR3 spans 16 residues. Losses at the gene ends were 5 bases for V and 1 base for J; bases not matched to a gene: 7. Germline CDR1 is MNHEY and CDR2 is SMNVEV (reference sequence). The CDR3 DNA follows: TGTGCCAGCAGTCCCCGGCGACTAGCGGGCACAGATACGCAGTATTTT. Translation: CASSPRRLAGTDTQYF.

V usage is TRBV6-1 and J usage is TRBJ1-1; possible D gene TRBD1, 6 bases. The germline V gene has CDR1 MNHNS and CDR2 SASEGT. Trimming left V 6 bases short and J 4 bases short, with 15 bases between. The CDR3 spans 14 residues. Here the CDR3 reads CASSRMGGRTEAFF. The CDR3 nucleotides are TGTGCCAGCAGCCGGATGGGGGGCCGCACTGAAGCTTTCTTT.

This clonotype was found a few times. CDR3: CASTERANTGELFF. The CDR3 DNA reads TGCGCCAGCACTGAGCGGGCGAACACCGGGGAGCTGTTTTTT. This rearrangement joins TRBV5-1 to TRBJ2-2; the D gene is possibly TRBD2 (6 bases). The CDR3 loop spans 14 amino acids. Germline loops: CDR1 SGHRS, CDR2 YFSETQ. V lost 6 bases to trimming and J lost 0 bases, with 9 bases between them. The entire variable domain, with the rest obtained from reference TRBV5-1 and TRBJ2-2, is as follows: KAGVTQTPRYLIKTRGQQVTLSCSPISGHRSVSWYQQTPGQGLQFLFEYFSETQRNKGNFPGRFSGRQFSNSRSEMNVSTLELGDSALYLCASTERANTGELFFGEGSRLTVL.

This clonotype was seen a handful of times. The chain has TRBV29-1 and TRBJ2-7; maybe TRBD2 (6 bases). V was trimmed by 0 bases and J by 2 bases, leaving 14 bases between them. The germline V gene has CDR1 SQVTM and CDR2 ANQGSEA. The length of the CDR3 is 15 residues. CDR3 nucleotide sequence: TGCAGCGTTGAAGATAGGGCCGGGAGCGCCTACGAGCAGTACTTC. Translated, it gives CSVEDRAGSAYEQYF.

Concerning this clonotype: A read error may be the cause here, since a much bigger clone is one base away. In DNA form, the CDR3 reads TGTGCCAGCAAGACTAGCGGGAGCTCCTACAATGAGCAGTTCTTC. Translation gives CASKTSGSSYNEQFF. This chain connects TRBV12-3 or TRBV12-4 to TRBJ2-1, with TRBD2 matching over 12 bases. The trim removed 7 bases at V and 0 bases at J, leaving 1 base unmatched. The CDR3 has 15 residues.

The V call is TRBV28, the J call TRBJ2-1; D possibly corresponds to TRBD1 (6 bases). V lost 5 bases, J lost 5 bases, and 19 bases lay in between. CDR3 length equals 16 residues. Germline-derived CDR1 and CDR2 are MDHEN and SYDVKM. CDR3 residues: CASSKRQVGRDNEQFF. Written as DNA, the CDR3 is TGTGCCAGCAGTAAGCGACAGGTAGGGCGGGACAATGAGCAGTTCTTC.

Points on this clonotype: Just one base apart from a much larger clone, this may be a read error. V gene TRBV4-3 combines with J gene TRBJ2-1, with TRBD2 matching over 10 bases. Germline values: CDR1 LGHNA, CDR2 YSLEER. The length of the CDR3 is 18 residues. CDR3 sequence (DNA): TGCGCCTGCAGCCATCACCCCCCCTCTAGCGGGGGAGTTGATGAGCAGTTCTTC. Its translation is CACSHHPPSSGGVDEQFF.

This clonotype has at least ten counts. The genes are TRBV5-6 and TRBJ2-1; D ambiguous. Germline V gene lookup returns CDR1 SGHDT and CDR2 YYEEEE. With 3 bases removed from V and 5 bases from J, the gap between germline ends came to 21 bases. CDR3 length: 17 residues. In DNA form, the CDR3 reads TGTGCCAGCAGCTCCCTTGGGGTTCAATTACCAGACAATGAGCAGTTCTTC. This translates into CASSSLGVQLPDNEQFF.